This entry concerns a single T cell receptor beta chain. The method was immunoSEQ multiplex PCR; TCRdb's version includes in-frame clones alone and lacks a portion of them. This sample carries about 100,000 clones, around 85% of them seen once, and the ten largest clones take around 5.9%. This record comes from a study of T cell responses to AZD1222 COVID-19 vaccine. V lost 3 bases, J lost 4 bases, and 6 bases lay in between. This CDR3 has 12 amino acids. The receptor was isolated from an adult in good health. Sample: peripheral blood, taken on day 0 of AZD1222 vaccination. The chain is built from TRBV12-3 or TRBV12-4 and TRBJ1-1; D gene unclear. The CDR3 reads CASSFHGTEAFF. The CDR3 bases are TGTGCCAGCAGTTTCCACGGCACTGAAGCTTTCTTT.